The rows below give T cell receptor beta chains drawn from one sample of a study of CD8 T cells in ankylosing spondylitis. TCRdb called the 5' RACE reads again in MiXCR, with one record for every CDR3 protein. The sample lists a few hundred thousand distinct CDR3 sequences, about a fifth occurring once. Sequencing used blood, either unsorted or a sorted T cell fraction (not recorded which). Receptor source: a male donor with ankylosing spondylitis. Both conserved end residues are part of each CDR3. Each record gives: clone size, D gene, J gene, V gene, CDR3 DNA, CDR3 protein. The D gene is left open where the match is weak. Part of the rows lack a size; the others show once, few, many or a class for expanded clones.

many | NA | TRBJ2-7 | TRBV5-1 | TGCGCCAGCAGCGGCGGGTCCTACGAGCAGTACTTC | CASSGGSYEQYF
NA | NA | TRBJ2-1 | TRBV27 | TGTGCCAGCGGACCTACCACGCGTACGGCACTCTACAATGAGCAGTTCTTC | CASGPTTRTALYNEQFF
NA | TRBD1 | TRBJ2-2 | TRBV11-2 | TGTGCCAGCAGCCGGACAGGCGAACCCGGGGAGCTGTTTTTT | CASSRTGEPGELFF
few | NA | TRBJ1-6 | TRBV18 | TGTGCCAGCTCACCACTGGGATCCGACGGGTCACCCCTCCACTTT | CASSPLGSDGSPLHF
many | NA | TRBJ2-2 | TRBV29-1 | TGCAGTTCCCTTGGGGACACCGGGGAGCTGTTTTTT | CSSLGDTGELFF
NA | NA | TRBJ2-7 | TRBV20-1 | TGCAGTGCTAGCCCAGCCTACGAGCAGTACTTC | CSASPAYEQYF
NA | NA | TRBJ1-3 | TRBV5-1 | TGCGCCAGCACGGGTAGGCAAGGAAACACCATATATTTT | CASTGRQGNTIYF
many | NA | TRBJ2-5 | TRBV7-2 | TGTGCCAGCACCCTGGGCCGGGACCAAGAGACCCAGTACTTC | CASTLGRDQETQYF
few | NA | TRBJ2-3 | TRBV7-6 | TGTGCCAGCAGCTTAACCGTAGATACGCAGTATTTT | CASSLTVDTQYF
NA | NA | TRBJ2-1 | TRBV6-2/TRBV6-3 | TGTGCCAGCACCCAAAGTGGGCGAATCAATGAGCAGTTCTTC | CASTQSGRINEQFF
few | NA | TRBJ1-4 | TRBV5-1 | TGCGCCAGCAGCTTGGACGAGTCAACTAATGAAAAACTGTTTTTT | CASSLDESTNEKLFF
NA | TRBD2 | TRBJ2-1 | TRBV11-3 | TGTGCCAGCAGCTTATCAACTAGCGGTCCATCCTACAATGAGCAGTTCTTC | CASSLSTSGPSYNEQFF
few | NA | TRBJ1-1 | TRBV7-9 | TGTGCCAGCAGCTTAAACTGGGAGGCTTTCTTT | CASSLNWEAFF
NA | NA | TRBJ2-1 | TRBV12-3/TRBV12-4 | TGTGCCAGCAGTTTAGCCCACTTTAGGATGAAATTCTTC | CASSLAHFRMKFF
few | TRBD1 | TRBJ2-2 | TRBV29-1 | TGCAGCGTTGTCCGGGACAGGGGATGCTTCACCGGGGAGCTGTTTTTT | CSVVRDRGCFTGELFF
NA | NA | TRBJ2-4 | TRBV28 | TGTGCCAGCTCCTTGGCCGCCAAAAACATTCAGTACTTC | CASSLAAKNIQYF
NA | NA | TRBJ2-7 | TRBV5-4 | TGTGCCAGCAGCTTGGGACTCGATACCTACGAGCAGTACTTC | CASSLGLDTYEQYF
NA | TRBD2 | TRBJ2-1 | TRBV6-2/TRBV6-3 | TGTGCCAGCAGTTACTTGGGTGGGAGGGCCACAAATGAGCAGTTCTTC | CASSYLGGRATNEQFF
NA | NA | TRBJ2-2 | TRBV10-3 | TGTGCCATCGGGGGGCATTTGAACACCGGGGAGCTGTTTTTT | CAIGGHLNTGELFF
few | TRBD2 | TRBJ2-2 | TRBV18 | TGTGCCAGCAGGGGACTAGCGGGAGCCCCGAACACCGGGGAGCTGTTTTTT | CASRGLAGAPNTGELFF
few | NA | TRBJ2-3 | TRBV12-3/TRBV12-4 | TGTGCCAGCAGTTTGACTAGACAGACAGATACGCAGTATTTT | CASSLTRQTDTQYF
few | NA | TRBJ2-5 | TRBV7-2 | TGTGCCAGCAGCTTTAGTGGCAGACGCCAAGAGACCCAGTACTTC | CASSFSGRRQETQYF
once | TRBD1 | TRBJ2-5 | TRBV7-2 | TGTGCCAGCAGCTGGGGACAGGGGGACGGGGAGACCCAGTACTTC | CASSWGQGDGETQYF
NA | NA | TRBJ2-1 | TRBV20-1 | TGCAGTGCTACAGACGGAAGGGGGTTAAATGAGCAGTTCTTC | CSATDGRGLNEQFF
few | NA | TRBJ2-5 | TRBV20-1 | TGCAGTGCTGCCCCGGATGAGACCCAGTACTTC | CSAAPDETQYF
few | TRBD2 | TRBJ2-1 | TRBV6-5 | TGTGCCAGCAGTTACTCGACACTAGCGAGTACCTACAATGAGCAGTTCTTC | CASSYSTLASTYNEQFF
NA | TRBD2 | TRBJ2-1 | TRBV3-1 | TGTGCCAGCAGCCAAGGACTAGCGGGGCTCCCTGAGCAGTTCTTC | CASSQGLAGLPEQFF
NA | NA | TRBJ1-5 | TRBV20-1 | TGCAGTGCTGGGGGGGCCAATCAGCCCCAGCATTTT | CSAGGANQPQHF
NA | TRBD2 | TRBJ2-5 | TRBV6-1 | TGTGCCAGCGGGAGTAGCGGGTACCAAGAGACCCAGTACTTC | CASGSSGYQETQYF
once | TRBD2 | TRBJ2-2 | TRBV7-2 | TGTGCCAGCAGCTTAGGCTCCCCACTAGCGGGAGGGACCGGGGAGCTGTTTTTT | CASSLGSPLAGGTGELFF
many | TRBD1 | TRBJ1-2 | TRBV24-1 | TGTGCCACCAGTGACCAGACAGGGACCTTTGACGGCTACACCTTC | CATSDQTGTFDGYTF
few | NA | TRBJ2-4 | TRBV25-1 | TGTGCCAGCCGGGGGGCTAACGAGAACATTCAGTACTTC | CASRGANENIQYF
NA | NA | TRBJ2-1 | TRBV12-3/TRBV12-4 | TGTGCCAGCAGTTCCCCCTTTAGTCCTACCCATGGATATGAGCAGTTCTTC | CASSSPFSPTHGYEQFF
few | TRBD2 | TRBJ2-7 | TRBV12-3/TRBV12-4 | TGTGCCAGCAGCCCGGGACTAGATCCCTACGAGCAGTACTTC | CASSPGLDPYEQYF